Listed below are T cell receptor beta chains from one sample, sequenced in a study of T cell responses to AZD1222 COVID-19 vaccine. The method was immunoSEQ multiplex PCR; TCRdb's version includes in-frame clones alone and lacks a portion of them. The repertoire holds 100,000 or so clones, with 70% to 90% as singletons. The material was peripheral blood, obtained on day 0 of AZD1222 vaccination. These receptors all stem from an adult in good health. The CDR3 runs from the conserved cysteine through the conserved F or W. A D gene is named only where the DNA matches it firmly. Some rows mark clone size as missing; the rest say once, few, many or name a class of expanded clone.

cdr3_length,clone_size,j_call,d_call,v_call,cdr3_aa,cdr3_nt
16,NA,TRBJ2-5,TRBD1,TRBV7-8,CASSLLLGQGRETQYF,TGTGCCAGCAGCTTACTTCTGGGACAGGGCCGAGAGACCCAGTACTTC
13,once,TRBJ1-1,NA,TRBV30,CAWSVRLDTEAFF,TGTGCCTGGAGTGTACGTTTGGACACTGAAGCTTTCTTT
14,once,TRBJ2-7,TRBD1,TRBV7-2,CASSLVYRGGEQYF,TGTGCCAGCAGCTTAGTATACAGGGGTGGAGAGCAGTACTTC
13,few,TRBJ1-2,NA,TRBV28,CASSLTANYGYTF,TGTGCCAGCAGTTTGACGGCTAACTATGGCTACACCTTC
15,NA,TRBJ2-2,TRBD1,TRBV7-3,CASSETGAAGGELFF,TGTGCCAGCAGTGAGACAGGGGCGGCAGGCGGGGAGCTGTTTTTT
17,NA,TRBJ2-2,NA,TRBV7-2,CASSLSLGGTNTGELFF,TGTGCCAGCAGCTTATCCCTGGGCGGGACTAACACCGGGGAGCTGTTTTTT
14,NA,TRBJ1-2,NA,TRBV28,CASSLEGPAYGYTF,TGTGCCAGCAGCCTAGAGGGACCGGCCTATGGCTACACCTTC
14,once,TRBJ1-2,TRBD1,TRBV5-1,CASSLGTGNYGYTF,TGCGCCAGCAGCTTAGGGACAGGGAACTATGGCTACACCTTC
13,NA,TRBJ1-2,NA,TRBV6-5,CATRRDGLGGYTF,TGTGCCACCCGCCGGGACGGTTTGGGTGGCTACACCTTC
14,NA,TRBJ1-1,NA,TRBV10-2,CASTPTRPNTEAFF,TGCGCCAGCACTCCGACAAGACCGAACACTGAAGCTTTCTTT
15,NA,TRBJ2-1,NA,TRBV5-4,CASSLGQPGENEQFF,TGTGCCAGCAGCTTGGGTCAGCCAGGGGAAAATGAGCAGTTCTTC
14,NA,TRBJ1-1,NA,TRBV7-2,CASSSLPSGTEAFF,TGTGCCAGCAGCTCTCTACCCAGTGGGACTGAAGCTTTCTTT
12,NA,TRBJ2-3,NA,TRBV29-1,CSVELPGDTQYF,TGCAGCGTTGAACTCCCCGGGGATACGCAGTATTTT
19,NA,TRBJ2-2,TRBD1,TRBV4-3,CASSQGTSGGGWGTGELFF,TGCGCCAGCAGCCAAGGAACCTCAGGGGGCGGTTGGGGCACCGGGGAGCTGTTTTTT
16,NA,TRBJ2-7,TRBD1,TRBV19,CASSRQTGGLTYEQYF,TGTGCCAGTAGTCGACAAACAGGGGGCCTCACCTACGAGCAGTACTTC
15,NA,TRBJ1-6,TRBD1,TRBV25-1,CASSETGTGNPPLHF,TGTGCCAGCAGTGAAACCGGGACAGGGAATCCACCCCTCCACTTT
16,NA,TRBJ1-5,NA,TRBV19,CASNKKYRDRNQPQHF,TGTGCCAGCAACAAAAAATACAGGGACCGCAATCAGCCCCAGCATTTT
16,NA,TRBJ2-1,NA,TRBV7-8,CASSLVSFSRSNEQFF,TGTGCCAGCAGCTTAGTGTCCTTTTCCCGAAGTAATGAGCAGTTCTTC
14,NA,TRBJ2-1,TRBD1,TRBV19,CASSEGTGNNEQFF,TGTGCCAGTAGTGAAGGGACAGGAAACAATGAGCAGTTCTTC
14,NA,TRBJ2-4,NA,TRBV11-2,CASSLSGLGNIQYF,TGTGCCAGCAGCTTGAGTGGGTTAGGAAACATTCAGTACTTC
12,NA,TRBJ1-1,NA,TRBV28,CASSFRDTEAFF,TGTGCCAGCAGTTTCAGGGATACTGAAGCTTTCTTT
15,NA,TRBJ1-6,TRBD1,TRBV5-6,CASSKMMDRGFTPHF,TGTGCCAGCAGTAAGATGATGGACAGGGGGTTCACCCCCCACTTT
13,NA,TRBJ2-4,NA,TRBV21-1,CASSNDRENIQYF,TGTGCCAGCAGCAATGACAGGGAGAACATTCAGTACTTC
15,NA,TRBJ1-3,NA,TRBV19,CASSIITSSGNTIYF,TGTGCCAGTAGTATCATCACTTCCTCTGGAAACACCATATATTTT
17,NA,TRBJ2-7,TRBD2,TRBV11-2,CASSTGTSGRGVDEQYF,TGTGCCAGCAGCACCGGGACTAGCGGGAGAGGCGTGGACGAGCAGTACTTC
15,NA,TRBJ2-1,TRBD1,TRBV28,CASKAAGTGLNEQFF,TGTGCCAGCAAAGCCGCCGGGACAGGGTTAAATGAGCAGTTCTTC
15,NA,TRBJ2-1,NA,TRBV27,CASSRPASSYNEQFF,TGTGCCAGCAGCCGACCCGCTAGCTCCTACAATGAGCAGTTCTTC
16,NA,TRBJ1-5,NA,TRBV28,CASSLLFGGSGQPQHF,TGTGCCAGCAGTTTATTATTTGGGGGCTCGGGTCAGCCCCAGCATTTT
12,NA,TRBJ2-7,NA,TRBV5-1,CASSLTGTEQYF,TGCGCCAGCAGCTTGACAGGAACCGAGCAGTACTTC
15,NA,TRBJ1-1,NA,TRBV19,CASSIGGGQGTEAFF,TGTGCCAGTAGTATAGGAGGGGGGCAGGGCACTGAAGCTTTCTTT
14,once,TRBJ2-1,TRBD1,TRBV2,CASSQDRLSNEQFF,TGTGCCAGCAGTCAGGACAGGCTTTCCAATGAGCAGTTCTTC
16,NA,TRBJ1-5,NA,TRBV19,CASSIGYPASSQPQHF,TGTGCCAGTAGTATAGGTTATCCTGCGAGCAGTCAGCCCCAGCATTTT
13,NA,TRBJ2-5,TRBD2,TRBV27,CASSFSGRASQYF,TGTGCCAGCAGTTTTAGCGGGAGGGCTTCCCAGTACTTC
14,NA,TRBJ1-2,TRBD1,TRBV28,CASDFRGGASGYTF,TGTGCCAGCGATTTCAGGGGGGGCGCGAGTGGCTACACCTTC
18,once,TRBJ2-5,NA,TRBV3-1/TRBV3-2,CASSHRGRQRIVTETQYF,TGTGCCAGCAGCCACCGAGGACGGCAGCGGATCGTGACGGAGACCCAGTACTTC
13,NA,TRBJ1-2,TRBD1,TRBV24-1,CATSEPTGYGYTF,TGTGCCACCAGTGAACCGACAGGGTATGGCTACACCTTC
18,once,TRBJ2-1,TRBD2,TRBV5-1,CASGPGLKAGVRYNEQFF,TGCGCCAGCGGTCCTGGGCTAAAAGCGGGAGTTCGTTACAATGAGCAGTTCTTC
14,NA,TRBJ2-7,NA,TRBV7-2,CASSLVRAAGEQYF,TGTGCCAGCAGCTTAGTAAGGGCAGCTGGAGAGCAGTACTTC
13,NA,TRBJ1-4,TRBD1,TRBV30,CAWQYRGGEKLFF,TGTGCCTGGCAATACAGGGGAGGCGAAAAACTGTTTTTT
14,NA,TRBJ1-1,TRBD1,TRBV6-6,CASSLQGQNTEAFF,TGTGCCAGCAGTCTACAGGGGCAGAACACTGAAGCTTTCTTT
17,once,TRBJ2-1,TRBD2,TRBV9,CASSALFGTSGRDEQFF,TGTGCCAGCAGCGCCCTTTTCGGGACTAGCGGGCGAGATGAGCAGTTCTTC